Listed below are T cell receptor beta chains from one sample, sequenced in a study of cytomegalovirus exposure and HLA in healthy donors. Some clones are missing from TCRdb's copy, which holds only in-frame ones; the method was immunoSEQ multiplex PCR. Of roughly 170,000 clones in the sample, 80% were seen once. Specimen: PBMCs. The receptors stem from a boy younger than 18 in good health and CMV-seronegative. CDR3s include the opening cysteine and the closing phenylalanine or tryptophan. D genes are given only for firm matches. Size tells how often a clone was seen (once, few, many) or the class of an expanded clone, and some rows leave it out.

V gene	D gene	J gene	clone size	CDR3 DNA	CDR3 protein
TRBV4-3	TRBD2	TRBJ2-1	.	TGCGCCAGCAGCCAAGATCCACGTTCTGTAGCGGGGGTAAATGAGCAGTTCTTC	CASSQDPRSVAGVNEQFF
TRBV6-1	.	TRBJ2-7	.	TGTGCCAGCAGGGCAGTCTACGAGCAGTACTTC	CASRAVYEQYF
TRBV11-2	.	TRBJ2-3	.	TGTGCCAGCAGCTTGACGGGGGAGGACACAGATACGCAGTATTTT	CASSLTGEDTDTQYF
TRBV19	TRBD1	TRBJ2-1	.	TGTGCCAGTAGTATAGAAAGCCCGGGACAGTTATACAATGAGCAGTTCTTC	CASSIESPGQLYNEQFF
TRBV29-1	.	TRBJ1-1	.	TGCAGCGTAGCGGGGCAACTCAAAGGCACTGAAGCTTTCTTT	CSVAGQLKGTEAFF
TRBV7-9	TRBD1	TRBJ2-2	.	TGTGCCAGCAGCAGGTCAGGGGGTGTACACACCGGGGAGCTGTTTTTT	CASSRSGGVHTGELFF
TRBV9	TRBD1	TRBJ1-4	few	TGTGCCAGCAGCGGACCCGGGACAGAGGATGAAAAACTGTTTTTT	CASSGPGTEDEKLFF
TRBV4-1	TRBD1	TRBJ1-1	few	TGCGCCAGCAGCCAAGATCGGACAGGGAGGAGCACTGAAGCTTTCTTT	CASSQDRTGRSTEAFF
TRBV18	.	TRBJ1-4	few	TGTGCCAGCTCACCAGGGTCCGGAGTTAATGAAAAACTGTTTTTT	CASSPGSGVNEKLFF
TRBV30	.	TRBJ1-2	.	TGTGCCTGGAGTGAAGCGGGGTATGGCTACACCTTC	CAWSEAGYGYTF
TRBV19	.	TRBJ1-1	.	TGTGCCAGTAGTATAGGAGCCGCGAGGCCATCTGAAGCTTTCTTT	CASSIGAARPSEAFF
TRBV5-6	TRBD1	TRBJ2-5	.	TGTGCCAGCAGCTCCTGGACAGGGTCCCAAGAGACCCAGTACTTC	CASSSWTGSQETQYF
TRBV5-1	.	TRBJ1-4	.	TGCGCCAGCAGGACCCAGGCTGGGCGGGATAATGAAAAACTGTTTTTT	CASRTQAGRDNEKLFF
TRBV30	.	TRBJ2-1	.	TGTGCCTGGAGTCGAGTGGGAGTGGAGTTCTTC	CAWSRVGVEFF
TRBV6-5	.	TRBJ2-6	.	TGTGCCAGCACGCGAAGATTACCTGGGGCCAACGTCCTGACTTTC	CASTRRLPGANVLTF
TRBV9	.	TRBJ1-6	.	TGTGCCAGCAGCGGCGGGACGACTAATTCACCCCTCCACTTT	CASSGGTTNSPLHF
TRBV30	.	TRBJ1-2	.	TGTGCCTGGATTGGGCCCGGCTATGGCTACACCTTC	CAWIGPGYGYTF
TRBV9	TRBD2	TRBJ2-3	.	TGTGCCAGCAGCCCCACCCGGGGGGAAGGAGATACGCAGTATTTT	CASSPTRGEGDTQYF
TRBV5-1	.	TRBJ2-5	.	TGCGCCAGCAGCTTGGGGACTCAAGAGACCCAGTACTTC	CASSLGTQETQYF
TRBV5-1	.	TRBJ2-5	.	TGCGCCAGCAGTAGTGGGGACACAAGACAAGAGACCCAGTACTTC	CASSSGDTRQETQYF
TRBV5-1	TRBD2	TRBJ2-7	.	TGCGCCAGCAGCTTCAGCGGGACCGATGTCTACGAGCAGTACTTC	CASSFSGTDVYEQYF
TRBV9	.	TRBJ1-2	once	TGTGCCAGCAGCGTAGAGGGGCAGGGAAAGAACTATGGCTACACCTTC	CASSVEGQGKNYGYTF
TRBV4-1	.	TRBJ1-2	few	TGCGCCAGCAGCCTCACGACTTCCATTAACTATGGCTACACCTTC	CASSLTTSINYGYTF
TRBV29-1	TRBD2	TRBJ2-7	.	TGCAGCGTTGACGGGACTAGCGGGAGGGCCGCCTACGAGCAGTACTTC	CSVDGTSGRAAYEQYF
TRBV19	TRBD2	TRBJ2-2	.	TGTGCCAGCCGCGGGGGGGCGAACACCGGGGAGCTGTTTTTT	CASRGGANTGELFF
TRBV18	.	TRBJ2-1	few	TGTGCCAGCTCACCCCGGGATCTGAGGGTTGGTGAGCAGTTCTTC	CASSPRDLRVGEQFF
TRBV9	.	TRBJ1-5	.	TGTGCCAGCAGCGTAGGAGGCGGGACGAATCAGCCCCAGCATTTT	CASSVGGGTNQPQHF
TRBV29-1	.	TRBJ2-3	once	TGCAGCGGTGGACACTTTACAGATACGCAGTATTTT	CSGGHFTDTQYF
TRBV7-3	TRBD2	TRBJ2-3	.	TGTGCCAGCAGCTTAAGGGTAGCGGGGGCCAACACAGATACGCAGTATTTT	CASSLRVAGANTDTQYF
TRBV14	.	TRBJ2-7	.	TGTGCCAGCAGCCCTTCTTTTTACGAGCAGTACTTC	CASSPSFYEQYF
TRBV5-5	.	TRBJ1-3	.	TGTGCCAGCAGACAAACACCCGTCGGGAGCTCTGGAAACACCATATATTTT	CASRQTPVGSSGNTIYF
TRBV4-1	.	TRBJ2-1	.	TGCGCCAGCAGCCAAGATATCGGGGACACTGGTCGCGAGCAGTTCTTC	CASSQDIGDTGREQFF
TRBV5-1	.	TRBJ1-1	once	TGCGCCAGCAGCCGGGGTGGGAATGAGAACACTGAAGCTTTCTTT	CASSRGGNENTEAFF
TRBV19	TRBD1	TRBJ1-1	.	TGTGCCAGTAGTGTCTCGGGACAGGGCGGTACTGAAGCTTTCTTT	CASSVSGQGGTEAFF
TRBV30	TRBD1	TRBJ1-1	.	TGTGCCTGGCAGGGACAGGGTGGCACTGAAGCTTTCTTT	CAWQGQGGTEAFF
TRBV29-1	.	TRBJ1-1	.	TGCAGCGTTGTAAGCCAGAACACTGAAGCTTTCTTT	CSVVSQNTEAFF
TRBV5-8	TRBD1	TRBJ2-7	once	TGTGCCAGCAGCCGGACAGGGAGATCCTACGAGCAGTACTTC	CASSRTGRSYEQYF
TRBV4-2	TRBD2	TRBJ2-5	few	TGTGCCAGCAGCCTAGGACTAGCGATCCACCAAGAGACCCAGTACTTC	CASSLGLAIHQETQYF
TRBV7-6	.	TRBJ1-1	.	TGTGCCAGCAGCCCAGGTCGGGGGGGCTCGAACACTGAAGCTTTCTTT	CASSPGRGGSNTEAFF
TRBV30	TRBD2	TRBJ2-2	.	TGTGCCTGGAGTACCAGCGGGAGGATAGGCGGGGAGCTGTTTTTT	CAWSTSGRIGGELFF
TRBV7-3	TRBD2	TRBJ2-7	.	TGTGCCAGCAGCTCAGGGACTAGCGGGAGGGCCGGGTACGAGCAGTACTTC	CASSSGTSGRAGYEQYF
TRBV30	.	TRBJ1-1	.	TGTGCCTGGAGTTCGCTCCCACTTGACAGTTGGAACACTGAAGCTTTCTTT	CAWSSLPLDSWNTEAFF
TRBV15	.	TRBJ2-5	few	TGTGCCACCAGCAGCGGGGGGCGGTACCAAGAGACCCAGTACTTC	CATSSGGRYQETQYF
TRBV9	.	TRBJ1-3	.	TGTGCCAGCAGCGCTGGGGGCAGCCCGCTCTCTGGAAACACCATATATTTT	CASSAGGSPLSGNTIYF
TRBV6-5	.	TRBJ2-7	few	TGTGCCAGCAGTTCCCGGTTCGCGGGGGAGCAGTACTTC	CASSSRFAGEQYF
TRBV11-2	.	TRBJ1-5	.	TGTGCCAGCAGCCACGGCAGGAATCAGCCCCAGCATTTT	CASSHGRNQPQHF
TRBV7-2	TRBD1	TRBJ2-3	.	TGTGCCAGCCTAGTCACCCTATCAGGGGGCGAAAGCACAGATACGCAGTATTTT	CASLVTLSGGESTDTQYF
TRBV4-2	.	TRBJ1-4	.	TGTGCCAGCAGCCAAGCCGGTAGTGAAAAACTGTTTTTT	CASSQAGSEKLFF
TRBV5-1	.	TRBJ2-2	.	TGCGCCAGCAGCTTTGCTCAGAGGGTTCCCAAGAACACCGGGGAGCTGTTTTTT	CASSFAQRVPKNTGELFF
TRBV7-3	TRBD2	TRBJ2-5	.	TGTGCCAGCAGCTTGACTAGCGGGGGAGAGACCCAGTACTTC	CASSLTSGGETQYF
TRBV2	.	TRBJ1-5	.	TGTGCCAGCAGTGAAGATGCGTATCAGCCCCAGCATTTT	CASSEDAYQPQHF
TRBV19	.	TRBJ1-4	.	TGTGCCAGTAGGGGGGCGGAAAAACTGTTTTTT	CASRGAEKLFF
TRBV4-1	TRBD2	TRBJ2-1	.	TGCGCCAGCAGCCTCAAAGGGACTAGCGGGGGGTCCTACAATGAGCAGTTCTTC	CASSLKGTSGGSYNEQFF
TRBV19	.	TRBJ2-1	.	TGTGCCAGTAGTATGAGGCGAGGGTATGAGCAGTTCTTC	CASSMRRGYEQFF
TRBV12-2	.	TRBJ1-1	.	TGTGCAAGTCGCTCTCGCAGTTTGGACACTGAAGCTTTCTTT	CASRSRSLDTEAFF